This T cell receptor (beta chain) stems from a study of OX40 agonist ivuxolimab in advanced cancers. In the study overall: An anti-OX40 (CD134) antibody with agonistic activity, ivuxolimab, was administered to patients. Earlier treatment with anti-PD-1, anti-PD-L1 or anti-CTLA-4 was permitted, and 35% to 45% had received some.

Study results and limitations: At 0.1 to 3.0 mg/kg, CD4+ and CD8+ blood T cells expanded clonally by week 6.

A word on this clone: As yet, its antigen is unknown.

TCRdb keeps only in-frame clones here, not all; method: immunoSEQ multiplex PCR. The sample includes tens of thousands of clones, approximately 85% of them seen just once. Germline V gene sequence: CDR1 SGHTA, CDR2 FQGNSA. This CDR3 has 14 amino acids. V lost 5 bases to trimming and J lost 7 bases, with 14 bases between them. Anyone with autoimmune disease history or systemic immunosuppression was excluded. The genes are TRBV7-2 and TRBJ1-4; weak D call: TRBD1 (6 bases). Sequencing used CD4+ or CD8+ T cells sorted from blood, obtained in a trial of the OX40 agonist ivuxolimab. This receptor was obtained from an adult with an advanced solid tumor such as melanoma, head and neck, liver or kidney cancer. CDR3 sequence (DNA): TGTGCCAGCAGCCGCGGGGGGGCCCCTGAAAAACTGTTTTTT. It is translated as CASSRGGAPEKLFF.